Here is one T cell receptor beta chain with its context. The sample originates from a study of early T cells in non-severe SARS-CoV-2 infection. Study overall: Sequencing used unsorted whole-blood bulk RNA, so chains lack pairing.

TCRdb recomputed calls from the 5' RACE reads with MiXCR, one row per CDR3 protein. The sample holds around 92,000 distinct CDR3 sequences, around 10% seen once. J lost 2 bases, V lost 1 base, and 4 bases had no gene match. Germline CDR1 SGHRS, CDR2 YFSETQ. The length of the CDR3 is 15 residues. This sequence joins TRBV5-1 and TRBJ2-3; 7 bases are a match to TRBD1. The sequence came from an adult who was a healthcare worker with PCR-confirmed SARS-CoV-2 infection or an uninfected control (not recorded which). The sample was whole blood. DNA for the CDR3: TGCGCCAGCAGCTTGAGGGACAGTCACACAGATACGCAGTATTTT. Translated: CASSLRDSHTDTQYF.